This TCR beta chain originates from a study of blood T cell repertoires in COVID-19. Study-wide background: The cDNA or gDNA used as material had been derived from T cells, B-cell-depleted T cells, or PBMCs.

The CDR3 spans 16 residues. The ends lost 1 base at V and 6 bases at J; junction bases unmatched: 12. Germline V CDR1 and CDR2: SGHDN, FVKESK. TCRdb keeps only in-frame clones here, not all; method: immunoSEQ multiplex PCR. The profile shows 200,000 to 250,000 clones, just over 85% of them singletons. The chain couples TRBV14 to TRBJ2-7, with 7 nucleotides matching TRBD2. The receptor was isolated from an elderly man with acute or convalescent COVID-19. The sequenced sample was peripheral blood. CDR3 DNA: TGTGCCAGCAGCCAAGTCGCGGGAGTTCACTGGGGCGAGCAGTACGTC. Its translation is CASSQVAGVHWGEQYV.